The 13 T cell receptor beta chains listed next were all sequenced from one sample in a study of OX40 agonist ivuxolimab in advanced cancers. Assay: immunoSEQ multiplex PCR; the TCRdb copy retains only in-frame clones and omits some. The sample gives approximately 50,000 clones, 87% of which show up once; about 0.63% is in the top ten. This specimen was CD4+ or CD8+ T cells sorted from blood, taken in a trial of the OX40 agonist ivuxolimab. The origin of the receptors is an adult with an advanced solid tumor such as melanoma, head and neck, liver or kidney cancer.

This rearrangement joins TRBV27 to TRBJ2-1; 9 bases line up with TRBD2. CDR1 and CDR2 from the germline V gene are MNHEY and SMNVEV (reference sequence). V dropped 2 bases and J dropped 8; count of bases not matched to a gene: 1. This CDR3 region has 13 residues. The CDR3 spells CASSLAGGDEQFF. Here the CDR3 DNA reads TGTGCCAGCAGTTTAGCGGGGGGGGATGAGCAGTTCTTC.

The genes are TRBV14 and TRBJ2-7; 9 nucleotides align to TRBD1. V shed 2 bases, J shed 1 base, and the junction held 6 bases outside the gene matches. From germline, CDR1 is SGHDN and CDR2 FVKESK. The CDR3 has 16 amino acids. The CDR3 is CASSQISGTGSYEQYF. CDR3 DNA sequence: TGTGCCAGCAGCCAAATTTCCGGGACAGGGTCCTACGAGCAGTACTTC.

The J gene is TRBJ2-6, the V gene TRBV30; weak D call: TRBD1 (5 bases). The germline V gene has CDR1 GTSNPN and CDR2 SVGIG (reference sequence). There are 13 residues in the CDR3. With 4 bases removed from V and 3 bases from J, the gap between germline ends came to 7 bases. For the CDR3, the DNA is TGTGCCTGGACAGGGTTTGGGGCCAACGTCCTGACTTTC. Protein: CAWTGFGANVLTF. The whole variable domain, filled in from reference TRBV30 and TRBJ2-6, reads SQTIHQWPATLVQPVGSPLSLECTVEGTSNPNLYWYRQAAGRGLQLLFYSVGIGQISSEVPQNLSASRPQDRQFILSSKKLLLSDSGFYLCAWTGFGANVLTFGAGSRLTVL.

The gene calls are TRBV5-1 and TRBJ2-2, with TRBD2 as a possible D gene (5 bases). V gave up 0 bases and J gave up 1 base, with 7 bases separating them. There are 15 residues in the CDR3. The germline CDR1 and CDR2 sequences are SGHRS and YFSETQ. The CDR3 spells CASSLGGLNTGELFF. CDR3 DNA: TGCGCCAGCAGCTTGGGCGGGTTGAACACCGGGGAGCTGTTTTTT.

V usage is TRBV27 and J usage is TRBJ2-3, with D possibly TRBD2 on 6 matching bases. Trimming pared 3 bases from V and 0 bases from J, leaving 10 bases between. The CDR3 is made up of 15 amino acids. Germline loops: CDR1 MNHEY, CDR2 SMNVEV (reference sequence). The CDR3 nucleotides read TGTGCCAGCAGTTTCCAGCGGGCTAGCACAGATACGCAGTATTTT. It translates to CASSFQRASTDTQYF.

The CDR3 nucleotides read TGTGCCAGCAGCCCCTCAGGGGTCCGAGCCACCGGGGAGCTGTTTTTT. This codes for CASSPSGVRATGELFF. V and J are TRBV11-3 and TRBJ2-2; D perhaps matches TRBD1 (6 bases). Germline loops: CDR1 SGHNT, CDR2 YENEEA. V was shortened by 5 bases and J by 4 bases, with 17 bases between the two germline ends. The CDR3 consists of 16 residues.

This clone was seen only a few times. The chain combines TRBV4-2 with TRBJ1-4, with D unclear. This CDR3 has 15 amino acids. The germline CDR1 and CDR2 sequences are LGHNA and YNFKEQ. V was clipped by 1 base and J by 2 bases, with 8 bases between them. The CDR3 sequence: CASSQVRGTNEKLFF. Written as DNA, the CDR3 is TGTGCCAGCAGCCAAGTGAGAGGCACTAATGAAAAACTGTTTTTT.

The chain employs TRBV30 and TRBJ2-3; 8 bases agree with TRBD2. Unmatched junction bases numbered 4, after V lost 0 bases and J lost 2 bases. This CDR3 is 15 amino acids long. Germline V CDR1 and CDR2: GTSNPN, SVGIG (reference sequence). The DNA of the CDR3 is TGTGCCTGGAGTGTACCAGCGGGAGTCACAGATACGCAGTATTTT. Its translation: CAWSVPAGVTDTQYF. Filled out from reference TRBV30 and TRBJ2-3, the complete variable domain reads SQTIHQWPATLVQPVGSPLSLECTVEGTSNPNLYWYRQAAGRGLQLLFYSVGIGQISSEVPQNLSASRPQDRQFILSSKKLLLSDSGFYLCAWSVPAGVTDTQYFGPGTRLTVL.

This chain joins TRBV11-3 and TRBJ2-7, with TRBD1 matching 7 bases. Germline V gene lookup returns CDR1 SGHNT and CDR2 YENEEA. Losses at the gene ends were 6 bases for V and 4 bases for J; bases not matched to a gene: 3. The CDR3 is 12 residues long. This CDR3 reads CASRAGGYEQYF. The CDR3 DNA sequence: TGTGCCAGCAGAGCAGGGGGATACGAGCAGTACTTC. The full variable domain, rest sourced from reference TRBV11-3 and TRBJ2-7, is EAGVVQSPRYKIIEKKQPVAFWCNPISGHNTLYWYLQNLGQGPELLIRYENEEAVDDSQLPKDRFSAERLKGVDSTLKIQPAELGDSAVYLCASRAGGYEQYFGPGTRLTVT.

The chain combines TRBV6-1 with TRBJ2-3; 7 bases align to TRBD2. V shed 7 bases, J shed 5 bases, and the junction held 12 bases outside the gene matches. Germline V gene data show CDR1 as MNHNS and CDR2 as SASEGT. This CDR3 has 15 amino acids. The CDR3 sequence: CASTLAGNLGDTQYF. For the CDR3, the DNA is TGTGCCAGCACCTTAGCGGGCAACCTAGGAGATACGCAGTATTTT.

This clone appeared a few times. V and J are TRBV28 and TRBJ1-2; TRBD1 agrees at 9 bases. After removal of 5 bases from V and 4 bases from J, the junction contained 8 bases not matched to a gene. The CDR3 extends over 15 amino acids. Germline CDR1 and CDR2: MDHEN and SYDVKM. CDR3 sequence (DNA): TGTGCCAGCAGTCCCGGGACAGGGATCGGCTATGGCTACACCTTC. Amino acids: CASSPGTGIGYGYTF.

This clone was detected only once. The chain couples TRBV15 to TRBJ2-2, with D possibly called TRBD1 or TRBD2 (6 bases each). V was clipped by 4 bases and J by 2 bases, with 8 bases between them. Per the germline V gene, CDR1 is LNHNV and CDR2 is YYDKDF (reference sequence). The CDR3 totals 14 residues. The CDR3 protein is CATSTGGNTGELFF. The CDR3 nucleotides read TGTGCCACCAGCACCGGGGGCAACACCGGGGAGCTGTTTTTT. Full variable domain (rest looked up from reference TRBV15 and TRBJ2-2): DAMVIQNPRYQVTQFGKPVTLSCSQTLNHNVMYWYQQKSSQAPKLLFHYYDKDFNNEADTPDNFQSRRPNTSFCFLDIRSPGLGDTAMYLCATSTGGNTGELFFGEGSRLTVL.

In nucleotides, the CDR3 is TGTGCCAGCAGTTGGGGTCCTAAGGAGACCCAGTACTTC. Amino acid sequence: CASSWGPKETQYF. The chain links TRBV7-3 to TRBJ2-5, with D uncertain. Trimming pared 6 bases from V and 5 bases from J, leaving 13 bases between. CDR3 size: 13 residues. CDR1 is SGHTA, CDR2 FQGTGA, per germline. The full variable domain, with the rest looked up from reference TRBV7-3 and TRBJ2-5, is GAGVSQTPSNKVTEKGKYVELRCDPISGHTALYWYRQSLGQGPEFLIYFQGTGAADDSGLPNDRFFAVRPEGSVSTLKIQRTERGDSAVYLCASSWGPKETQYFGPGTRLLVL.